The entry below describes one T cell receptor beta chain. The source of the sample is a study of T cell changes during pregnancy in multiple sclerosis. Deletions cut 7 bases from V and 6 bases from J, with 18 bases between. CDR1 and CDR2 from the germline V gene are MNHEY and SVGAGI. The CDR3 is 14 amino acids. Generated by immunoSEQ multiplex PCR, the TCRdb table keeps only in-frame clones and is missing some. The sample has over 30,000 clones, around 90% seen once. The chain carries TRBV6-5 and TRBJ1-2; possibly TRBD1 for D (6 bases). The material was CD8+ T cells from peripheral blood mononuclear cells, obtained in the third trimester of pregnancy. The origin of this receptor is a female donor with multiple sclerosis, enrolled in a pregnancy study. CDR3: CASTNRGGGNGYTF. CDR3 coding DNA: TGTGCCAGCACTAATCGGGGGGGCGGTAATGGCTACACCTTC.